The clone carrying this T cell receptor beta chain has a count of ten or more. The sample comes from a study of regulatory T cells in long-lasting Graves disease. Arm-PCR with iRepertoire HTBI primers amplified the CDR3 regions for these TCR beta libraries. TCRdb itself ran the multiplex PCR reads through MiXCR, one entry per CDR3 protein. The data contain around 450,000 distinct CDR3 sequences, 15% to 20% of them singletons. Documented time point: newly diagnosed GD, antithyroid drugs for less than 3 months. RNA from PBMCs was the source of the TCR library. Germline V lookup: CDR1 SQVTM, CDR2 ANQGSEA. V trimming: 6 bases; J trimming: 0 bases; junction bases outside the gene matches: 20. The CDR3 has 19 residues. The sample also formed part of further work on T cells in Graves' hyperthyroidism and ophthalmopathy. That source notes: Diagnosis of hyperthyroidism was new in patients aged 18 to 65, and its duration was under 2 months. First-round RT-PCR with HTBI primers amplified the TCR CDR3 region.

The material sequenced was peripheral blood mononuclear cells (PBMCs), taken at new diagnosis, from a patient treated with antithyroid drugs. The chain is built from TRBV29-1 and TRBJ2-3; 8 positions agree with TRBD2. The sequence came from a man aged 40-50 years with Graves disease. In DNA, the CDR3 is TGCAGCGTCGACTCTGACGCGGGGGGTCGTGTTTATAGCACAGATACGCAGTATTTT. Its translation is CSVDSDAGGRVYSTDTQYF.